This T cell receptor beta chain was sequenced for a study of cytomegalovirus exposure and HLA in healthy donors. Trimming cost V 5 bases and J 4 bases; bases outside gene matches: 5. Looked up from germline, CDR1 is SGHTA and CDR2 is FQGTGA. The CDR3 has 14 amino acids. The PCR ran on 60 Vbeta and 13 Jbeta primers. Profiled with immunoSEQ multiplex PCR; TCRdb holds only in-frame clones, not every one. The table records under 150,000 clones, 79% of them present only once. The rearrangement joins TRBV7-3 to TRBJ2-4; 7 bases are a match to TRBD1. Specimen: PBMCs. The origin of this receptor is a man younger than 45 in good health and CMV-seropositive. CDR3 nucleotides: TGTGCCAGCAGCCCCGGGACAGCTAAAAACATTCAGTACTTC. Its translation: CASSPGTAKNIQYF.